What follows is one T cell receptor (beta chain) and its context. These data come from a study of blood T cells in healthy people across ages. No fewer than 7 million PBMCs went into each sample. Together with a sample-barcoded 5' primer, a J-beta primer mix was included in a second PCR lasting about 7 to 11 cycles. TCRdb analysed the 5' RACE reads with MiXCR anew, one entry per CDR3 protein. The sample gives 650,000 to 1,000,000 distinct CDR3 sequences, 36% of which show up once; approximately 13% is in the top ten. This sequence was found in a man aged 18 to 29 in good health. Sequenced material: blood.

The chain's CDR3 is CASSQRGLETGELFF. The CDR3 nucleotides read TGTGCCAGCAGTCAAAGGGGGCTGGAGACCGGGGAGCTGTTTTTT. The chain couples TRBV6-1 to TRBJ2-2; 7 bases align to TRBD1. CDR3 length: 15 amino acids. Germline V gene sequence: CDR1 MNHNS, CDR2 SASEGT. V gave up 5 bases and J gave up 5 bases; unmatched junction bases: 8.